This T cell receptor (beta chain) comes out of a study of CD8+ T cells in alopecia areata. Across the study: The percentage of affected scalp area served as the score of severity for treated patients.

Study-wide findings and caveats: While patients received tofacitinib, many expanded lesional clones remained present in scalp and blood. For baseline CD8+ expansion, any link to response stays uncertain with one nonresponder.

Documented treatment: oral pan-JAK inhibitor, 5-10 mg twice daily. For this clone: Its antigen is unknown.

In each case, RNA was isolated and then reverse transcribed into cDNA as the sequencing template. Using immunoSEQ multiplex PCR, the repertoire was profiled, and TCRdb retains in-frame clones only, with some absent. The sample carries more than 90,000 clones, about 61% recorded once. This TCR came from a human donor with alopecia areata. The input for sequencing was CD8+ T cells sorted from blood, taken at week 4, from a patient treated with tofacitinib.

The CDR3 is CASSLRSAGGGYTF. CDR3 DNA: TGTGCCAGCAGCTTAAGATCGGCAGGGGGAGGCTACACCTTC. The J gene is TRBJ1-2, the V gene TRBV13, with TRBD1 matching over 7 bases. J gave up 8 bases and V 2 bases, and 8 bases lay outside the gene matches. From germline, CDR1 is PRHDT and CDR2 FYEKMQ (reference sequence). This CDR3 contains 14 residues.